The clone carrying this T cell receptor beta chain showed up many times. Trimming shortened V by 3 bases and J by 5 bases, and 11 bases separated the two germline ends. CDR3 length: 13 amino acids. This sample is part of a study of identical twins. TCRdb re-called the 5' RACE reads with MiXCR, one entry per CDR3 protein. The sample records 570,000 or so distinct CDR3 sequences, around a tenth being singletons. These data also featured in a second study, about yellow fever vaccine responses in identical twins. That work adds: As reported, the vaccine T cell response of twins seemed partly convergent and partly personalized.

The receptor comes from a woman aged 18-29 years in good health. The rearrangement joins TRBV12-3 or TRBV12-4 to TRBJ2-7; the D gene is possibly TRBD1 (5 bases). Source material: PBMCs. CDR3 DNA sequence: TGTGCCAGCAGTTTTCCAGGGAACCACGAGCAGTACTTC. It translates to CASSFPGNHEQYF.